The clone carrying this TCR beta chain was seen ten or more times. This sample stems from a study of T-cell reconstitution after alpha-beta-depleted transplantation in children. Preparation of the TCRbeta library used unique molecular identifiers. TCRdb re-analysed the PCR reads in MiXCR, keeping a single row per CDR3 protein. The sample yields about 640,000 distinct CDR3 sequences, over 15% seen once. V gave up 4 bases and J gave up 2 bases, with 22 bases separating them. This CDR3 has 17 residues. CDR1 and CDR2 from the germline V gene are SGHRS and YFSETQ. The sequencing here drew on PBMCs from the stem cell graft donor, taken from the stem cell graft. The sequence was collected from a human donor who donated a stem cell graft to a child with acute myeloid leukemia. The rearrangement joins TRBV5-1 to TRBJ2-7; D may match TRBD1 or TRBD2 (5 bases each). For the CDR3, the DNA is TGCGCCAGCAGCGACTCTGGGTCGGGGACGGCAACCTACGAGCAGTACTTC. It translates to CASSDSGSGTATYEQYF. The full variable domain, rest sourced from reference TRBV5-1 and TRBJ2-7, is KAGVTQTPRYLIKTRGQQVTLSCSPISGHRSVSWYQQTPGQGLQFLFEYFSETQRNKGNFPGRFSGRQFSNSRSEMNVSTLELGDSALYLCASSDSGSGTATYEQYFGPGTRLTVT.